Listed here are 2 T cell receptor beta chains from one sample, sequenced in a study of CD8 T cells in Susac syndrome. The authors reverse transcribed roughly 0.5 to 1 ug RNA with random hexamers. TCRdb passed the immunoSEQ multiplex PCR reads through MiXCR, listing each CDR3 protein once. The sample lists 170,000 or so distinct CDR3 sequences; roughly 95% were seen once. Sequencing input: CD4+ T cells from PBMCs. These receptors all stem from a human donor with Susac syndrome.

The chain has TRBV20-1 and TRBJ2-3, with TRBD2 matching over 8 bases. V was clipped by 2 bases and J by 0 bases; unmatched bases: 4. The CDR3 has 15 amino acids. Looked up from germline, CDR1 is DFQATT and CDR2 is SNEGSKA (reference sequence). Here the CDR3 reads CSARRSGSSTDTQYF. DNA for the CDR3: TGCAGTGCTAGACGAAGCGGGAGTAGCACAGATACGCAGTATTTT.

The CDR3 loop reads CASSPGRLDTQYF. The CDR3 coding sequence is TGTGCCAGCAGCCCGGGGCGGTTAGATACGCAGTATTTT. V is TRBV7-3 and J is TRBJ2-3; either TRBD1 or TRBD2 may fit D (5 bases each). The germline V gene has CDR1 SGHTA and CDR2 FQGTGA. Deletions cut 5 bases from V and 5 bases from J, with 11 bases between. The CDR3 contains 13 residues.